This T cell receptor (beta chain) was observed in a study of STAT3 mutations in large granular lymphocyte leukemia. Overall study findings and caveats: In T-cell large granular lymphocyte leukemia, about half of patients showed multiple immunodominant subclonotypes.

Worth noting for this clone: Its antigen is as yet unknown.

The method was immunoSEQ multiplex PCR; TCRdb's version includes in-frame clones alone and lacks a portion of them. The repertoire includes 20,000 to 30,000 clones, less than 95% of them detected once, and 6.5% sits in the top ten. V shed 4 bases and J shed 8 bases, with 12 bases lying between them. This CDR3 has 13 amino acids. Germline CDR1 SGDLS, CDR2 YYNGEE. The material sequenced was peripheral blood mononuclear cells. The receptor was isolated from a man in his forties with T-cell large granular lymphocyte leukemia. Some clones in this sample may be carry-over from other donors' samples. V is TRBV9 and J is TRBJ1-4, with D perhaps matching TRBD1 (5 bases). This CDR3 is CASSRGEGEKLFF. CDR3 nucleotides: TGTGCCAGCAGCCGGGGGGAGGGAGAAAAACTGTTTTTT.